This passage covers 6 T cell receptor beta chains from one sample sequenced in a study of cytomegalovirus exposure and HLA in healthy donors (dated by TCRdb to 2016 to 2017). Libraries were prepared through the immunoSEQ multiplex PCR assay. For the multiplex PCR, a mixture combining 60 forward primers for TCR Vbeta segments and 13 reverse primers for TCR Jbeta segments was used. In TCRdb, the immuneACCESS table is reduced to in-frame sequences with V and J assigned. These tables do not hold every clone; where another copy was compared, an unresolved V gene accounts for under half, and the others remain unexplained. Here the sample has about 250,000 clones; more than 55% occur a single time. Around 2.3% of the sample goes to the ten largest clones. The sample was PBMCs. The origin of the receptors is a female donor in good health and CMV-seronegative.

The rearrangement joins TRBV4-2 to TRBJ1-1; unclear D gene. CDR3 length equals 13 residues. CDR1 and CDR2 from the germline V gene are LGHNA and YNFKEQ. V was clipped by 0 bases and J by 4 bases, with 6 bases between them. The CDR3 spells CASSQDPGTEAFF. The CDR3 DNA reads TGTGCCAGCAGCCAAGATCCGGGCACTGAAGCTTTCTTT.

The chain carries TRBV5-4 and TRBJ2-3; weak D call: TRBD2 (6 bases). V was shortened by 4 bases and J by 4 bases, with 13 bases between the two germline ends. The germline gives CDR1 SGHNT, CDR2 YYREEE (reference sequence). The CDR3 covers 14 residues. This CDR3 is CASSALSGSDTQYF. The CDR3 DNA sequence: TGTGCCAGCAGCGCCCTTAGCGGTTCAGATACGCAGTATTTT.

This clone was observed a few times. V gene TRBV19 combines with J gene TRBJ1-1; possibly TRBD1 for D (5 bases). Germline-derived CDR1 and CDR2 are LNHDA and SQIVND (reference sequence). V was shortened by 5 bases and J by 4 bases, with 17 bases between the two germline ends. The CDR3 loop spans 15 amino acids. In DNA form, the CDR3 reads TGTGCCAGTAGTCTTCGGGGGGAGAAGGGCACTGAAGCTTTCTTT. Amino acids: CASSLRGEKGTEAFF.

The CDR3 sequence: CASSLSSTGTQYF. CDR3 in DNA: TGTGCCAGCAGCTTATCTTCTACCGGTACGCAGTATTTT. The chain recombines TRBV11-2 with TRBJ2-3; D unclear. V was clipped by 2 bases and J by 8 bases, with 11 bases between them. CDR1 is SGHAT and CDR2 is FQNNGV in the germline V gene. This CDR3 comprises 13 residues.

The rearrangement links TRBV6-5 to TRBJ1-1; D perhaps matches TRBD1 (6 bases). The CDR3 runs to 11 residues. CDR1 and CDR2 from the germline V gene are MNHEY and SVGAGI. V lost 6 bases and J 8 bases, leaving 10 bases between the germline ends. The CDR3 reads CASSGQTEAFF. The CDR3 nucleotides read TGTGCCAGCAGCGGACAGACAGAAGCTTTCTTT.

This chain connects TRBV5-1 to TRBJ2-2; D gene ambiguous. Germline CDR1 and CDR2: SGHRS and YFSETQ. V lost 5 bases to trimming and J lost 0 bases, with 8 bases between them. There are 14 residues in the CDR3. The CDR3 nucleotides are TGCGCCAGCAGTCGACTTTCGAACACCGGGGAGCTGTTTTTT. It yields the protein CASSRLSNTGELFF.